Below, one T cell receptor (beta chain) is given with its context. The antigen is unknown. The source of the sample is a study of OX40 agonist ivuxolimab in advanced cancers. As for the study in general: With ivuxolimab, an agonistic anti-OX40 (CD134) antibody, patients were treated. Cohort: roughly 79% men, mean age about 60, aged about 20 to 90.

Using immunoSEQ multiplex PCR, the repertoire was profiled, and TCRdb retains in-frame clones only, with some absent. Among approximately 61,000 clones, around nine tenths were seen once, and the ten largest hold 15% to 20%. The CDR3 covers 16 residues. V was clipped by 4 bases and J by 0 bases; unmatched bases: 3. The germline gives CDR1 LGHNA, CDR2 YSLEER. Study-level results: Partial responders at 0.1-3.0 mg/kg showed near-lowest clonal expansion. Compared with CD4+, CD8+ T cells on average had more expanded clones.

Sample: CD4+ or CD8+ T cells sorted from blood, taken in a trial of the OX40 agonist ivuxolimab. The chain recombines TRBV4-3 with TRBJ2-1, with 10 bases identical to TRBD2. The TCR comes from an adult with an advanced solid tumor such as melanoma, head and neck, liver or kidney cancer. The CDR3 reads CASSRLAGSSYNEQFF. The CDR3 region has the DNA TGCGCCAGCAGCCGACTAGCGGGTAGCTCCTACAATGAGCAGTTCTTC.